This section outlines one T cell receptor (beta chain) sequence together with its context. This entry comes from a study of blood T cell repertoires in COVID-19. Study context: Whether acute or convalescent, the COVID-19 samples came from the United States, Italy and Spain. PBMCs, B-cell-depleted T cells, or T cells were the source of the cDNA or gDNA that made up the material.

Only in-frame clones appear in the TCRdb table, and some are missing; sequencing was by immunoSEQ multiplex PCR. This table has under 80,000 clones, around 87% appearing once. This CDR3 is built from 15 residues. Trimming removed 2 bases at V and 0 bases at J, with 9 bases between. Germline CDR1 reads MNHEY; CDR2 reads SVGAGI. The TCR was taken from a man in his 60s with acute or convalescent COVID-19. This chain joins TRBV6-5 and TRBJ2-3; no clear D. Sequenced material: peripheral blood. For the CDR3, the DNA is TGTGCCAGCAGTTACGGGTCGACTAGCACAGATACGCAGTATTTT. This translates into CASSYGSTSTDTQYF.